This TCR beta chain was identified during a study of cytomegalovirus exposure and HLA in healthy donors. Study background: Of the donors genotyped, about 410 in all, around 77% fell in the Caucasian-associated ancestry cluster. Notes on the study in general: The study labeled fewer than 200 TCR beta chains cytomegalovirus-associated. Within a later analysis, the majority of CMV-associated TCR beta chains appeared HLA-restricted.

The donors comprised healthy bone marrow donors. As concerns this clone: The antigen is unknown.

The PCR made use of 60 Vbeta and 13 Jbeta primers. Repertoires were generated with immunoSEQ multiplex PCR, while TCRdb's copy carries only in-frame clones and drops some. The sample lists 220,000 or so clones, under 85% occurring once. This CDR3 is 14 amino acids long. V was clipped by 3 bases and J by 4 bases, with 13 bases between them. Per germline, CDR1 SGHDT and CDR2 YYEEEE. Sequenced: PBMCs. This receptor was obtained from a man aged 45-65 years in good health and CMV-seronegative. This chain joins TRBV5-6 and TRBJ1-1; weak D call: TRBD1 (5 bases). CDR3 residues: CASSSYAGFTEAFF. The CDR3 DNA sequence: TGTGCCAGCAGCTCCTACGCAGGGTTCACTGAAGCTTTCTTT.